Listed below are T cell receptor beta chains from one sample, sequenced in a study of blood T cell repertoires in COVID-19. The table came from immunoSEQ multiplex PCR; TCRdb's copy has only in-frame clones and leaves some out. The sample consists of 110,000 to 150,000 clones, roughly 90% of them appearing once. Material: peripheral blood. Source of these receptors: a man in his forties or fifties with active or convalescent COVID-19. CDR3s include the opening cysteine and the closing phenylalanine or tryptophan.

cdr3_aa | j_call | v_call
CASSLAGAGANVLTF | TRBJ2-6 | TRBV28
CASTFGGTGGQPQHF | TRBJ1-5 | TRBV28
CSVDLGQGKPGEQYF | TRBJ2-7 | TRBV29-1
CASSQVSRREQFF | TRBJ2-1 | TRBV4-2
CASSLGDRNQETQYF | TRBJ2-5 | TRBV18
CASSLGTSLGSGANVLTF | TRBJ2-6 | TRBV5-1
CASSRRAGKRDEQYF | TRBJ2-7 | TRBV28
CASSQGVLDTEAFF | TRBJ1-1 | TRBV14
CASSLGTGLPDTQYF | TRBJ2-3 | TRBV27
CATSGVREQVSEQFF | TRBJ2-1 | TRBV15
CASSPSRGVTEAFF | TRBJ1-1 | TRBV27
CASSTGQVEKLFF | TRBJ1-4 | TRBV19
CASSLLGGRNTEAFF | TRBJ1-1 | TRBV7-2
CASSVKDYPSYNEQFF | TRBJ2-1 | TRBV9
CASSPWGRGEKLFF | TRBJ1-4 | TRBV6-5
CASSLSGKDTQYF | TRBJ2-3 | TRBV28
CASSLQGATGELFF | TRBJ2-2 | TRBV7-9